This T cell receptor (beta chain) derives from a study of T cells expressing NK-cell markers. TCRdb reprocessed the 5' RACE reads and stores each CDR3 protein as one record, lacking DNA. The sample table sets out some 460,000 distinct CDR3 sequences. The germline CDR1 and CDR2 sequences are LNHDA and SQIVND (reference sequence). The CDR3 extends over 14 amino acids. This sequence originates from a woman aged 45-65 years in good health. The sequencing input was blood T cells: a sorted CD56 or NKG2C T cell subset, CD4+ or CD8+ T cells, or bulk PBMC T cells (not recorded which). The rearrangement links TRBV19 to TRBJ2-3; the D gene TCRdb calls, TRBD1, cannot be checked with no DNA. The CDR3 protein is CASSLQGAQDTQYF.